One and the same sample provided the 5 T cell receptor beta chains below, sequenced in a study of post-analysis software for immune sequencing data. Study conclusions and caveats: Patients carried a handful of TRBV segments more frequently than controls did, and TRBV5-6, TRBV5-1 and TRBV20-1 were among them.

These receptors' targets are unknown. Libraries were made from TCR beta cDNA, and they carried unique molecular identifiers. TCRdb called the PCR reads again in MiXCR, with one record for every CDR3 protein. The repertoire consists of a few hundred thousand distinct CDR3 sequences, with around a third occurring once and the leading ten covering approximately 5.4%. The sample comprised blood. The receptor source for this set is a girl aged 2 to 17 with multiple sclerosis.

The rearrangement joins TRBV4-2 to TRBJ1-4; D uncertain. The CDR3 is made up of 11 amino acids. The germline V gene has CDR1 LGHNA and CDR2 YNFKEQ. Trimming stripped 2 bases from V and 13 bases from J, with 8 bases between. CDR3 nucleotides: TGTGCCAGCAGCCAATCGGCCCTACTGTTTTTT. The encoded protein is CASSQSALLFF.

Only a few counts were recorded for this clonotype. V is TRBV29-1 and J is TRBJ2-3; D might be TRBD2 (6 bases). Germline lookup yields CDR1 SQVTM and CDR2 ANQGSEA. This CDR3 is built from 11 residues. The CDR3 DNA reads TGCAGTGGGCGGGACGGAGATACGCAGTATTTT. Protein product: CSGRDGDTQYF.

The table lists this clonotype with a few counts. This sequence joins TRBV3-1 and TRBJ2-1; TRBD2 matches 14 bases. Germline CDR1 is LGHDT and CDR2 is YNNKEL (reference sequence). The CDR3 is 17 amino acids. V lost 5 bases, J lost 6 bases, and 9 bases stayed unmatched. DNA of the CDR3: TGTGCCAGCAGCGGACGCTTTGGACTAGCGGGGGGCAATGAGCAGTTCTTC. This translates into CASSGRFGLAGGNEQFF.

This clonotype occurred many times. The rearrangement uses TRBV29-1 and TRBJ2-1; 11 nucleotides align to TRBD2. The CDR3 sequence is 16 residues long. Germline values: CDR1 SQVTM, CDR2 ANQGSEA. V gave up 3 bases and J gave up 6 bases; unmatched junction bases: 10. The CDR3 nucleotides read TGCAGCGTTGATAGAGGAGGCACTAGCGGGGGCAATGAGCAGTTCTTC. This gives the protein CSVDRGGTSGGNEQFF.

The chain has TRBV25-1 and TRBJ1-2; D ambiguous. The germline gives CDR1 MGHDK, CDR2 SYGVNS. This CDR3 is built from 10 residues. With 7 bases removed from V and 5 bases from J, the gap between germline ends came to 5 bases. CDR3: CASTVYGYTF. The CDR3 DNA reads as TGTGCCAGCACTGTGTATGGCTACACCTTC.